The source of this T cell receptor beta chain is a study of identical twins. Findings and caveats of the study: Abundant beta clonotypes from cord blood had fewer insertions, unlike memory repertoires, which showed none. Diverse VJ usage suggested most zero-insertion clonotypes were not invariant T cells.

With respect to this clonotype: Its antigen is not known.

This CDR3 has 15 amino acids. Trimming took 4 bases from V and 6 from J, leaving 16 bases between them. TCRdb ran MiXCR on the 5' RACE reads and lists one entry per CDR3 protein. Here the sample spans 400,000 to 550,000 distinct CDR3 sequences, 20% to 25% being singletons. These same records also appear under a second study, on T cells expressing NK-cell markers. Per that study: In several experiments, sorting was confined to alpha-beta TCR T cells through use of an anti-gamma-delta TCR antibody.

Material: CD4+ T cells sorted from blood. The TCR sequence derives from a woman under 30 in good health. V gene TRBV12-3 or TRBV12-4 combines with J gene TRBJ1-5; D unresolved. The CDR3 sequence is CASSSGSDRAQPQHF. CDR3 in DNA: TGTGCCAGCAGTTCGGGGAGTGACCGGGCTCAGCCCCAGCATTTT.